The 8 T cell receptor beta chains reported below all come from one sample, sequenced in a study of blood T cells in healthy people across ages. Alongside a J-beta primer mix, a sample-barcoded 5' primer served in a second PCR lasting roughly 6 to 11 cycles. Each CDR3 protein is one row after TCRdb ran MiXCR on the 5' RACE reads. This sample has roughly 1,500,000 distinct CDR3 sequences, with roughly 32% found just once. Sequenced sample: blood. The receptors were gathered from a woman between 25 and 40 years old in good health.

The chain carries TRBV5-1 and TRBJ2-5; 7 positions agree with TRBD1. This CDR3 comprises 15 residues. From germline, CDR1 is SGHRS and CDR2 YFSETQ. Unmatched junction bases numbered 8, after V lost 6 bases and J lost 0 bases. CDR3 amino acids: CASIHQTGNQETQYF. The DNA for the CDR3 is TGCGCCAGCATACACCAGACAGGGAACCAAGAGACCCAGTACTTC.

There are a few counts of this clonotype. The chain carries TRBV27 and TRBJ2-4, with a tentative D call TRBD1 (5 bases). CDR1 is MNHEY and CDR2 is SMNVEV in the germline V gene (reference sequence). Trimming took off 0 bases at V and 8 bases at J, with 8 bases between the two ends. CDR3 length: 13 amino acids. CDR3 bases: TGTGCCAGCAGTTTATCCGGCAGGGACATTCAGTACTTC. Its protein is CASSLSGRDIQYF.

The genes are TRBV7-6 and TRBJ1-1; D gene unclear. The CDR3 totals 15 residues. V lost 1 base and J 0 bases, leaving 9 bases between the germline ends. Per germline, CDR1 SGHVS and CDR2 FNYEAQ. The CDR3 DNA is TGTGCCAGCAGCTTAGGACGGCCTATGAACACTGAAGCTTTCTTT. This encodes CASSLGRPMNTEAFF.

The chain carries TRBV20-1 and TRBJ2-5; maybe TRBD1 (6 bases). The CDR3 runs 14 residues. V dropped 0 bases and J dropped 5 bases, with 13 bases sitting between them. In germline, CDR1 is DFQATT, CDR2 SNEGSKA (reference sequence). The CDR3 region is CSARDPQRGETQYF. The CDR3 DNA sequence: TGCAGTGCTAGAGATCCGCAGAGGGGGGAGACCCAGTACTTC.

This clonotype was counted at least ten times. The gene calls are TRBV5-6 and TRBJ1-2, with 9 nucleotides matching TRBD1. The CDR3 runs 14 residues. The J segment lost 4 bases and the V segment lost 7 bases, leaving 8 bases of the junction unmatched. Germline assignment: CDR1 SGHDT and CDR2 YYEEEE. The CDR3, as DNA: TGTGCCAGCGGAAGGGACAGGGTTCCCTATGGCTACACCTTC. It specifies CASGRDRVPYGYTF.

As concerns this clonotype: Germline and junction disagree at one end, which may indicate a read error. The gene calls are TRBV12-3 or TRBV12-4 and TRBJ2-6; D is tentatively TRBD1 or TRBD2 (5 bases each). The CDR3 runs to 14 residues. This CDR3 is CASSSSSGANVRTF. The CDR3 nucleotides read TGTGCCAGCAGTTCTAGCTCTGGGGCCAACGTCCGGACTTTC.

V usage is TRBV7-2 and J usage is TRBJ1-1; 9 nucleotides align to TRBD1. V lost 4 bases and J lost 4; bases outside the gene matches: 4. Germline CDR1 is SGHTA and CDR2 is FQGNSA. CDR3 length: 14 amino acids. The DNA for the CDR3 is TGTGCCAGCAGCTCGACAGGGGGTATCACTGAAGCTTTCTTT. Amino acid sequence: CASSSTGGITEAFF.

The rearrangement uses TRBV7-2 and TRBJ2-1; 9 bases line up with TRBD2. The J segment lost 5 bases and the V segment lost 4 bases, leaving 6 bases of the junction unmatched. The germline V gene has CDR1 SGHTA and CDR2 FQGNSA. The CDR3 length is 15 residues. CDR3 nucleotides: TGTGCCAGCAGCTCCTGGACTAGCGCAGACAATGAGCAGTTCTTC. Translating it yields CASSSWTSADNEQFF.